Reported below is one T cell receptor (beta chain). Random-hexamer reverse transcription was applied to 0.5 to 1 ug RNA. TCRdb recomputed calls from the immunoSEQ multiplex PCR reads with MiXCR, one row per CDR3 protein. This sample has some 48,000 distinct CDR3 sequences, with approximately 92% found just once. Germline V gene sequence: CDR1 SEHNR, CDR2 FQNEAQ (reference sequence). V lost 4 bases, J lost 4 bases, and 17 bases lay in between. The length of the CDR3 is 15 residues. These data are taken from a study of CD8 T cells in Susac syndrome. This clonotype was obtained from a human donor in good health. Sequenced: CD8+ T cells from PBMCs. V is TRBV7-9 and J is TRBJ2-7, with D possibly TRBD1 on 6 matching bases. The CDR3 here is CASSSQQTGVYEQYF. The CDR3 coding sequence is TGTGCCAGCAGCTCCCAACAGACAGGAGTATACGAGCAGTACTTC.